This entry features one T cell receptor (beta chain) sequence. Its specificity is not known. Trimming removed 3 bases from V and 8 bases from J; junction bases left unmatched: 9. The CDR3 runs 14 residues. Included in the TCR beta cDNA libraries were unique molecular identifiers. Researchers reported approximately 500,000 cDNA molecules coming from roughly 0.93 to 9.6 million T cells. TCRdb re-called the PCR reads with MiXCR, one entry per CDR3 protein. The profile shows approximately 770,000 distinct CDR3 sequences, 46% of them singletons. The data stem from a study of post-analysis software for immune sequencing data. About the study: Relapsing-remitting, secondary progressive and progressive-relapsing courses of multiple sclerosis were included. Notes on the study in general: The five TRBV segments detected at higher frequency in patients than in controls included TRBV5-6, TRBV5-1 and TRBV20-1. There was significantly lower normalized Chao1 diversity in multiple sclerosis patients than in controls. Under the F measure, samples that were prepared in one batch clustered strongly together.

This receptor was obtained from a girl under 18 with multiple sclerosis. The rearrangement joins TRBV12-3 or TRBV12-4 to TRBJ1-2; 7 bases fit TRBD1. Sequenced material: blood. The CDR3 DNA is TGTGCCAGCAGTTTGGGACAGAGTTTAGGAGGCTACACCTTC. Translated: CASSLGQSLGGYTF.